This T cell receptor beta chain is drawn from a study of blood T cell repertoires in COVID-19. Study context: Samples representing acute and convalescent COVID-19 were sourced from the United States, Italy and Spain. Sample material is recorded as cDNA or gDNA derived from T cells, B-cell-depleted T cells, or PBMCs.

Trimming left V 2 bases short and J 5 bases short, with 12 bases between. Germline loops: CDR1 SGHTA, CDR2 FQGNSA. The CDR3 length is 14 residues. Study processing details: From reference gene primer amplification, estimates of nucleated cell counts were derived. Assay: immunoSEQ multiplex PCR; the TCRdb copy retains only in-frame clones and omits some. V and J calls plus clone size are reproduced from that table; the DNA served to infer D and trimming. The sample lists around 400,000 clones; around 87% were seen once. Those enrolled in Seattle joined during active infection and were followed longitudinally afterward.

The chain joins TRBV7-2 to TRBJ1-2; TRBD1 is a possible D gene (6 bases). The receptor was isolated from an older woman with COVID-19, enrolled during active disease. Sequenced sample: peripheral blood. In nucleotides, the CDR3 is TGTGCCAGCAGCTTAACCAGGCAGGGGTATGGCTACACCTTC. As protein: CASSLTRQGYGYTF. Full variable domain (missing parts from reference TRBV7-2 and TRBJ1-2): GAGVSQSPSNKVTEKGKDVELRCDPISGHTALYWYRQSLGQGLEFLIYFQGNSAPDKSGLPSDRFSAERTGGSVSTLTIQRTQQEDSAVYLCASSLTRQGYGYTFGSGTRLTVV.